This TCR beta chain was observed in a study of cytomegalovirus exposure and HLA in healthy donors. For the study at large: Unique TCR beta sequences numbering 95 million to 130 million came from 150 million to 200 million T cells in an earlier analysis. Broader study findings: Later on, analysis showed that most CMV-associated TCR beta chains appeared to be HLA-restricted.

On this clone itself: Its antigen is unknown.

The germline gives CDR1 SEHNR, CDR2 FQNEAQ (reference sequence). The ends were cut back, 2 bases at V and 6 bases at J, with 13 bases in the middle. CDR3 length: 14 amino acids. Amplification used 60 Vbeta primers and 13 Jbeta primers. Original data processing: In a later analysis, roughly 10 million of some 80 million unique beta chains occurred in at least two donors. Data came from immunoSEQ multiplex PCR; TCRdb stores just in-frame clones and leaves some out. The DNA was the basis for D and trimming; V, J and clone size are from that table. This table lists tens of thousands of clones. Sequencing used PBMCs. The chain links TRBV7-9 to TRBJ1-2, with D tentatively TRBD1 (5 bases). The source is a man in his 60s in good health and CMV-seropositive. The CDR3 is CASSLSDRLNGYTF. The CDR3 DNA reads as TGTGCCAGCAGCTTATCTGACAGACTCAATGGCTACACCTTC. Filled out from reference TRBV7-9 and TRBJ1-2, the complete variable domain reads DTGVSQNPRHKITKRGQNVTFRCDPISEHNRLYWYRQTLGQGPEFLTYFQNEAQLEKSRLLSDRFSAERPKGSFSTLEIQRTEQGDSAMYLCASSLSDRLNGYTFGSGTRLTVV.